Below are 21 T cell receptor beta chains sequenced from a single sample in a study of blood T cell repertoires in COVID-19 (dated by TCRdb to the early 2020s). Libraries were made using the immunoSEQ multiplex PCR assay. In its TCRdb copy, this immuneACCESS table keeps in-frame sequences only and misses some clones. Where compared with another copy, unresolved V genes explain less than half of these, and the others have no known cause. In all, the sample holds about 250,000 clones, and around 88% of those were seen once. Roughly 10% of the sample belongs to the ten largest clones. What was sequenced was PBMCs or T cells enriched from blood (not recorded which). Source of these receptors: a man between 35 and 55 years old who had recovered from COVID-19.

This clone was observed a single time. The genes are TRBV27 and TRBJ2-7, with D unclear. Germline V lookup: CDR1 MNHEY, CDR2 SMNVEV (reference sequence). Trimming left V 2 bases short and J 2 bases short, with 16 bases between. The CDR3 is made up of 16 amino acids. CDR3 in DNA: TGTGCCAGCAGTTTAGGATTAGGCCGACAAACCTACGAGCAGTACTTC. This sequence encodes CASSLGLGRQTYEQYF.

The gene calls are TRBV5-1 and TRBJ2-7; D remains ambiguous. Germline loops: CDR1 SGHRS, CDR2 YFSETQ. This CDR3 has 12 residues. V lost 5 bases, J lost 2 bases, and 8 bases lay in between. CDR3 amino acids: CASSNPAYEQYF. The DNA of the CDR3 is TGCGCCAGCAGTAATCCAGCCTACGAGCAGTACTTC. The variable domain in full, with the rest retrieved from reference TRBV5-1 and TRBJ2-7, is KAGVTQTPRYLIKTRGQQVTLSCSPISGHRSVSWYQQTPGQGLQFLFEYFSETQRNKGNFPGRFSGRQFSNSRSEMNVSTLELGDSALYLCASSNPAYEQYFGPGTRLTVT.

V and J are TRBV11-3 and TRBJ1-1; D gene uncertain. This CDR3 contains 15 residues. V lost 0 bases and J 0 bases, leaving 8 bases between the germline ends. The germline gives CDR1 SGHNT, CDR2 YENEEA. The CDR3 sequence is CASSLDAGLNTEAFF. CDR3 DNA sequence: TGTGCCAGCAGCTTAGATGCAGGCTTGAACACTGAAGCTTTCTTT.

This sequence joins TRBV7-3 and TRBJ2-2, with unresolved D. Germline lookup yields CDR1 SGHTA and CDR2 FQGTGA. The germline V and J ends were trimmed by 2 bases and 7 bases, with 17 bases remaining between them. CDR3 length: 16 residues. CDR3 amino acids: CASSLFSGSVFGELFF. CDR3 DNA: TGTGCCAGCAGCTTATTTTCTGGAAGCGTGTTCGGGGAGCTGTTTTTT.

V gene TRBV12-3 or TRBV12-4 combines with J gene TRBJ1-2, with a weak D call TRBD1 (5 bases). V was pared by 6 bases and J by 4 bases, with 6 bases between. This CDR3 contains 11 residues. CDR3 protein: CASSQGYGYTF. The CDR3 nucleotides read TGTGCCAGCAGCCAGGGCTATGGCTACACCTTC.

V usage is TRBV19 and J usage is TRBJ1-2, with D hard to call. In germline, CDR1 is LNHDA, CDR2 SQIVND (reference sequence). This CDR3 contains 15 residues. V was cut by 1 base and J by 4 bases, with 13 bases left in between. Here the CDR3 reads CASSIAGNIFYGYTF. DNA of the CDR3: TGTGCCAGTAGTATAGCGGGGAATATATTCTATGGCTACACCTTC.

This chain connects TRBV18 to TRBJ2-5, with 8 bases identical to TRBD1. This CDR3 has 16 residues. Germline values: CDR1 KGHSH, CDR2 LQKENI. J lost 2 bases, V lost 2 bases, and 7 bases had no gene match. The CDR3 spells CASSPMGQALQETQYF. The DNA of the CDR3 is TGTGCCAGCTCACCAATGGGACAGGCGTTACAAGAGACCCAGTACTTC.

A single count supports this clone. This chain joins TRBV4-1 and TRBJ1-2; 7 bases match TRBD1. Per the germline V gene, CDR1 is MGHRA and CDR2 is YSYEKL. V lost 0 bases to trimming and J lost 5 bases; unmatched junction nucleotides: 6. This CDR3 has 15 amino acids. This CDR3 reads CASSQDRDREYGYTF. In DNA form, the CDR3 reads TGCGCCAGCAGCCAAGACCGGGACAGAGAATATGGCTACACCTTC.

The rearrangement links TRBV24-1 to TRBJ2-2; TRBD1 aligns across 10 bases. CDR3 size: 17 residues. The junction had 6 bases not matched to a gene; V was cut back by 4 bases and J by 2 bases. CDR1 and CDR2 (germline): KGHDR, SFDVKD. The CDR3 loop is CATSDTTGGGNTGELFF. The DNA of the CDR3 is TGTGCCACCAGTGACACGACAGGGGGCGGTAACACCGGGGAGCTGTTTTTT.

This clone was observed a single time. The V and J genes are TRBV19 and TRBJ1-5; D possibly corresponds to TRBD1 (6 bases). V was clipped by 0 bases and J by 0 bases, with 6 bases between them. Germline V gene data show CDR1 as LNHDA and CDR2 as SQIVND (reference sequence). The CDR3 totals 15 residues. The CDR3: CASSIEGASNQPQHF. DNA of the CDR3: TGTGCCAGTAGTATAGAGGGGGCTAGCAATCAGCCCCAGCATTTT.

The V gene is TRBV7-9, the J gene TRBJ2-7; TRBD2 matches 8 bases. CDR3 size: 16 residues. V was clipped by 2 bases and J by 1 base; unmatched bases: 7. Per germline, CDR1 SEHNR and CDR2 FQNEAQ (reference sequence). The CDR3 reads CASSLFLAGNSYEQYF. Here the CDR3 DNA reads TGTGCCAGCAGCTTATTCCTAGCGGGTAATTCCTACGAGCAGTACTTC.

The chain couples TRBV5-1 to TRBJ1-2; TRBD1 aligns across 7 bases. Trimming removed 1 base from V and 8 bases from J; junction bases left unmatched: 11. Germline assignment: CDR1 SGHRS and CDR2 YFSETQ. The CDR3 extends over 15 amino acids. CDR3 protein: CASSLTDSGTEGYTF. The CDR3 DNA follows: TGCGCCAGCAGCTTGACCGACTCCGGGACAGAGGGCTACACCTTC.

The CDR3 reads CASSASVAGPNYEQYF. The CDR3 DNA sequence: TGTGCCAGCAGCGCTTCTGTAGCGGGCCCGAACTACGAGCAGTACTTC. The rearrangement joins TRBV3-1 (or the pseudogene TRBV3-2) to TRBJ2-7; 7 bases match TRBD2. The V gene's germline CDR1 is LGHDT and CDR2 YNNKEL (reference sequence). Trimming removed 5 bases from V and 3 bases from J; junction bases left unmatched: 13. This CDR3 is built from 16 residues.

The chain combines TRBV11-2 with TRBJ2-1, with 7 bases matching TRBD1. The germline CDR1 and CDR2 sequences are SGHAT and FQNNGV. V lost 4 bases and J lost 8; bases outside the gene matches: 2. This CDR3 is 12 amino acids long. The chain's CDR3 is CASSYDRDEQFF. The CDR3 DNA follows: TGTGCCAGCAGCTACGACAGGGATGAGCAGTTCTTC.

The CDR3: CASSQESGGIPLHF. The CDR3 DNA is TGTGCCAGCAGCCAAGAGTCTGGCGGGATACCCCTCCACTTT. The chain carries TRBV3-1 (or the pseudogene TRBV3-2) and TRBJ1-6; D is unclear. Trimming took off 0 bases at V and 12 bases at J, with 12 bases between the two ends. The germline gives CDR1 LGHDT, CDR2 YNNKEL (reference sequence). The CDR3 totals 14 residues.

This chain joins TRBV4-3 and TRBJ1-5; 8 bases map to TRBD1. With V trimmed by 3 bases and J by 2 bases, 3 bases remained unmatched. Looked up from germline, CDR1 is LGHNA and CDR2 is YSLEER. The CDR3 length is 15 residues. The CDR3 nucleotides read TGCGCCAGCAGCCAGGACAGGGTTGGCAATCAGCCCCAGCATTTT. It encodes CASSQDRVGNQPQHF.

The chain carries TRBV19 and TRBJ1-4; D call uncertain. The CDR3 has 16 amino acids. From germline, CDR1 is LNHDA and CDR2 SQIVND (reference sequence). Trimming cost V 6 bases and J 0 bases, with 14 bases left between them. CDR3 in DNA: TGTGCCAGTAGCCCGTTTGCGCCCTCAACTAATGAAAAACTGTTTTTT. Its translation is CASSPFAPSTNEKLFF. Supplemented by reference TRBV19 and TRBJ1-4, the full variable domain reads DGGITQSPKYLFRKEGQNVTLSCEQNLNHDAMYWYRQDPGQGLRLIYYSQIVNDFQKGDIAEGYSVSREKKESFPLTVTSAQKNPTAFYLCASSPFAPSTNEKLFFGSGTQLSVL.

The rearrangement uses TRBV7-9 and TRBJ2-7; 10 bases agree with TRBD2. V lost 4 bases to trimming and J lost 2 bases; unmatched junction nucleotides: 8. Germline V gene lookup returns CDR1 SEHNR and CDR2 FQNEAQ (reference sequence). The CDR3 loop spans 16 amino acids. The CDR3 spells CASSSSASGSPYEQYF. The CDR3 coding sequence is TGTGCCAGCAGCTCAAGCGCTAGCGGGAGTCCCTACGAGCAGTACTTC.

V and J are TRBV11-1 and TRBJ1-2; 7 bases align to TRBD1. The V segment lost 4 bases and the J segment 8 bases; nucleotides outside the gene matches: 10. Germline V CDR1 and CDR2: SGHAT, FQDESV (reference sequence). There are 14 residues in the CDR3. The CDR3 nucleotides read TGTGCCAGCAGCTCCGGGACAGCCTATCAGGGCTACACCTTC. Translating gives CASSSGTAYQGYTF.

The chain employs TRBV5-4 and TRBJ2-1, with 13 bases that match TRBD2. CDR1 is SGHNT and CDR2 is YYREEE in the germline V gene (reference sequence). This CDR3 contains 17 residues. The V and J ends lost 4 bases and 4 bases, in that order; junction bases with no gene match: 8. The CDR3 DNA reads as TGTGCCAGCAGCGCGGGACTAGCGGGAATAAGTTACAATGAGCAGTTCTTC. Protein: CASSAGLAGISYNEQFF.

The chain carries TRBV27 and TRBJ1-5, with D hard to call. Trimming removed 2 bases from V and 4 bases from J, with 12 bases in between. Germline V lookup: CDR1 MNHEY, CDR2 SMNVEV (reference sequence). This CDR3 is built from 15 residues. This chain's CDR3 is CASSLSFQANQPQHF. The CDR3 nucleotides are TGTGCCAGCAGTTTAAGCTTTCAGGCTAATCAGCCCCAGCATTTT.